Below are 25 T cell receptor beta chains sequenced from a single sample in a study of T-cell memory formation after mild COVID-19. TCRdb fed the 5' RACE reads into MiXCR, producing one record per CDR3 protein. Here the sample spans about 240,000 distinct CDR3 sequences, around a tenth being singletons. Sequenced input: PBMCs or a T cell subset sorted from them (not recorded which). The receptors come from a man between 18 and 29 years old who had mild COVID-19 (a few samples of this study predate the infection). Cell type and time point are not known.

The chain uses TRBV9 and TRBJ2-3; TRBD2 matches 12 bases. The germline CDR1 and CDR2 sequences are SGDLS and YYNGEE. There are 16 residues in the CDR3. With 0 bases clipped from V and 6 bases from J, the junction kept 5 bases outside the gene matches. CDR3 DNA sequence: TGTGCCAGCAGCGTAGTCCGACTAGCGGGGGTCGATACGCAGTATTTT. Encoded protein: CASSVVRLAGVDTQYF.

This clonotype was picked up a small number of times. The genes are TRBV9 and TRBJ2-2; D may be TRBD1 or TRBD2 (5 bases each). Trimming removed 4 bases from V and 0 bases from J, with 13 bases in between. Germline lookup yields CDR1 SGDLS and CDR2 YYNGEE. This CDR3 has 16 amino acids. In DNA, the CDR3 is TGTGCCAGCAGCCCCCTCGGGACGGCGAACACCGGGGAGCTGTTTTTT. Translated: CASSPLGTANTGELFF.

This clonotype was seen only a few times. The V gene is TRBV7-3, the J gene TRBJ1-6; D unclear. This CDR3 spans 15 amino acids. CDR1 is SGHTA and CDR2 is FQGTGA in the germline V gene. V was clipped by 5 bases and J by 6 bases, with 14 bases between them. DNA for the CDR3: TGTGCCAGCAGCGAAAGACCGTTGTTTAATTCACCCCTCCACTTT. Its translation: CASSERPLFNSPLHF. Together with reference TRBV7-3 and TRBJ1-6, the CDR3 gives the full variable domain: GAGVSQTPSNKVTEKGKYVELRCDPISGHTALYWYRQSLGQGPEFLIYFQGTGAADDSGLPNDRFFAVRPEGSVSTLKIQRTERGDSAVYLCASSERPLFNSPLHFGNGTRLTVT.

This chain uses TRBV4-3 with TRBJ1-1, with a tentative D call TRBD1 (5 bases). Germline-derived CDR1 and CDR2 are LGHNA and YSLEER. V lost 0 bases, J lost 6 bases, and 26 bases lay in between. The length of the CDR3 is 19 residues. CDR3: CASSQEVFSSAGRAPEAFF. CDR3 bases: TGCGCCAGCAGCCAAGAAGTTTTTTCTAGTGCAGGGCGGGCGCCTGAAGCTTTCTTT.

This clonotype showed up just a few times. The chain recombines TRBV9 with TRBJ2-7, with unresolved D. Germline values: CDR1 SGDLS, CDR2 YYNGEE. V was cut by 3 bases and J by 2 bases, with 9 bases left in between. The CDR3 is 13 amino acids. The DNA for the CDR3 is TGTGCCAGCAGCGCCGATAGGGCCTACGAGCAGTACGTC. Its protein is CASSADRAYEQYV.

The gene calls are TRBV4-1 and TRBJ1-1, with D possibly being TRBD1 (6 bases). This CDR3 is built from 15 residues. Germline lookup yields CDR1 MGHRA and CDR2 YSYEKL. Between the trimmed V and J ends, which lost 0 bases and 3 bases, there was a span of 11 bases. The CDR3 protein is CASSQEGGRYTEAFF. The CDR3 DNA is TGCGCCAGCAGCCAAGAGGGGGGGCGGTACACTGAAGCTTTCTTT.

This clonotype was found a few times. The CDR3 coding sequence is TGTGCCAGCAGCTTCACGGCCAGTATGAACACTGAAGCTTTCTTT. It is translated as CASSFTASMNTEAFF. The V call is TRBV7-2, the J call TRBJ1-1; D unclear. The V end lost 3 bases, the J end lost 0 bases, and 11 bases lay between the germline ends. Germline lookup yields CDR1 SGHTA and CDR2 FQGNSA. The CDR3 is made up of 15 amino acids.

This clonotype was seen more than once but under ten times. V usage is TRBV7-8 and J usage is TRBJ1-1; D uncertain. The V end was cut by 3 bases, the J end by 4 bases, with 12 bases between. CDR1 is SGHVS and CDR2 is FQNEAQ in the germline V gene. CDR3 length equals 14 residues. CDR3 in DNA: TGTGCCAGCAGCTTTAGGACCAGAACCACTGAAGCTTTCTTT. This codes for CASSFRTRTTEAFF.

This clonotype was observed a few times. CDR3 nucleotides: TGTGCCAGCAGTTCCGGCGGGTTAGGACAGGGATACAATGAGCAGTTCTTC. It yields the protein CASSSGGLGQGYNEQFF. The rearrangement links TRBV6-5 to TRBJ2-1, with 8 bases that match TRBD1. The CDR3 has 17 amino acids. CDR1 is MNHEY, CDR2 SVGAGI, per germline. With 4 bases clipped from V and 4 bases from J, the junction kept 12 bases outside the gene matches.

This clonotype was observed many times. One end of the junction varies from germline; a read error may be responsible. The CDR3 nucleotides are TGTGCCAGCAGTTTCTACGATGAGCAGTTCTTC. Translating it yields CASSFYDEQFF. The chain uses TRBV12-3 or TRBV12-4 and TRBJ2-1; no firm D call. The CDR3 length is 11 residues.

This chain uses TRBV4-3 with TRBJ1-2; D is undetermined. Germline CDR1 LGHNA, CDR2 YSLEER. The CDR3 has 13 amino acids. V gave up 1 base and J gave up 7 bases, with 10 bases separating them. CDR3 nucleotides: TGCGCCAGCAGCCAAGTGGCAGGCGGTGGCTACACCTTC. Translating gives CASSQVAGGGYTF.

This clonotype was observed a few times. V usage is TRBV20-1 and J usage is TRBJ2-5; 7 bases match TRBD2. This CDR3 region has 15 residues. With 6 bases clipped from V and 2 bases from J, the junction kept 12 bases outside the gene matches. The germline CDR1 and CDR2 sequences are DFQATT and SNEGSKA (reference sequence). The CDR3 region has the DNA TGCAGTGCCTTACTCCCCGCTAGCGGTCAAGAGACCCAGTACTTC. This gives the protein CSALLPASGQETQYF.

This rearrangement joins TRBV28 to TRBJ2-2, with 7 positions matching TRBD1. The CDR3 has 14 amino acids. V lost 8 bases, J lost 4 bases, and 7 bases stayed unmatched. Germline CDR1 is MDHEN and CDR2 is SYDVKM. CDR3 nucleotides: TGTGCCAGCTTGACAGGGACGGGCACCGGGGAGCTGTTTTTT. It is translated as CASLTGTGTGELFF.

This clonotype was found a few times. V gene TRBV27 combines with J gene TRBJ2-3; D is possibly TRBD1 (6 bases). The CDR3 spans 13 residues. The germline V gene has CDR1 MNHEY and CDR2 SMNVEV (reference sequence). Trimming took 8 bases from V and 4 from J, leaving 13 bases between them. CDR3 residues: CASRTQGSDTQYF. The DNA of the CDR3 is TGTGCCAGCCGTACTCAGGGGTCAGATACGCAGTATTTT.

J is TRBJ2-2 and V is TRBV12-3 or TRBV12-4; TRBD2 matches at 12 bases. The CDR3 length is 16 residues. Trimming at V came to 3 bases and at J to 7 bases, leaving 6 bases not matched to a gene. CDR3 bases: TGTGCCAGCAGTTTGGCTAGCGGGGGGGCCGTCGGGGAGCTGTTTTTT. Protein sequence: CASSLASGGAVGELFF.

The CDR3 sequence is CATSRVTGSGELFF. Here the CDR3 DNA reads TGTGCCACCAGCAGAGTAACGGGGTCCGGGGAGCTGTTTTTT. The J gene is TRBJ2-2, the V gene TRBV15, with a possible D match to TRBD2 (5 bases). Deletions cut 1 base from V and 6 bases from J, with 9 bases between. The CDR3 is 14 amino acids. Germline lookup yields CDR1 LNHNV and CDR2 YYDKDF (reference sequence).

The table lists this clonotype with many counts. The chain combines TRBV5-1 with TRBJ1-2; the match to TRBD1 covers 9 bases. There are 14 residues in the CDR3. Germline trimming cut 5 bases from V and 2 bases from J; bases unmatched to any gene: 4. Germline lookup yields CDR1 SGHRS and CDR2 YFSETQ. DNA of the CDR3: TGCGCCAGCAGACCGGGACAGGGAAACTATGGCTACACCTTC. It specifies CASRPGQGNYGYTF.

The chain uses TRBV28 and TRBJ2-7, with no clear D. Trimming removed 9 bases at V and 1 base at J, with 7 bases between. This CDR3 comprises 11 residues. Looked up from germline, CDR1 is MDHEN and CDR2 is SYDVKM. DNA of the CDR3: TGTGCCAGTGGCCGGTCCTACGAGCAGTACGTC. Its translation: CASGRSYEQYV.

This clonotype appeared a few times. The chain is built from TRBV7-8 and TRBJ1-6; D ambiguous. Germline CDR1 and CDR2: SGHVS and FQNEAQ. Between the trimmed V and J ends, which lost 1 base and 4 bases, there was a span of 11 bases. CDR3 length: 16 amino acids. CDR3 nucleotide sequence: TGTGCCAGCAGCTTAGAGCCCTCCACGTATAATTCACCCCTCCACTTT. Translation gives CASSLEPSTYNSPLHF.

This clonotype was seen more than once but under ten times. The V gene is TRBV27, the J gene TRBJ2-4; D gene uncertain. CDR3 length: 15 amino acids. Trimming left V 6 bases short and J 0 bases short, with 12 bases between. Germline assignment: CDR1 MNHEY and CDR2 SMNVEV (reference sequence). CDR3 nucleotide sequence: TGTGCCAGCAGGGGCATCACTCTAGCCAAAAACATTCAGTACTTC. This translates into CASRGITLAKNIQYF.

The gene calls are TRBV7-9 and TRBJ2-2, with TRBD2 as a possible D gene (5 bases). V was shortened by 5 bases and J by 1 base, with 14 bases between the two germline ends. Germline V gene data show CDR1 as SEHNR and CDR2 as FQNEAQ (reference sequence). The CDR3 sequence is 16 residues long. CDR3 loop: CASSKIALLNTGELFF. CDR3 nucleotides: TGTGCCAGCAGCAAGATAGCGCTACTGAACACCGGGGAGCTGTTTTTT.

There are a few counts of this clonotype. Written as DNA, the CDR3 is TGCGCCAGCAGCTTGGATCAGGGGACGAAAGGCTACACCTTC. Its protein is CASSLDQGTKGYTF. This chain connects TRBV5-1 to TRBJ1-2, with D perhaps TRBD1 (6 bases). The CDR3 loop spans 14 amino acids. Trimming cost V 0 bases and J 8 bases, with 14 bases left between them. Germline V gene data show CDR1 as SGHRS and CDR2 as YFSETQ.

This chain uses TRBV2 with TRBJ2-5, with D possibly TRBD1 on 7 matching bases. The V end lost 8 bases, the J end lost 0 bases, and 13 bases lay between the germline ends. This CDR3 contains 14 residues. CDR1 and CDR2 from the germline V gene are SNHLY and FYNNEI. This chain's CDR3 is CASVPGGYQETQYF. The CDR3 DNA sequence: TGTGCCAGCGTGCCAGGGGGGTACCAAGAGACCCAGTACTTC.

This clonotype has just a few counts. CDR3 sequence reads: CSAHKAGAGAFF. For the CDR3, the DNA is TGCAGTGCCCACAAGGCCGGGGCCGGCGCTTTCTTT. The V gene is TRBV20-1, the J gene TRBJ1-1; TRBD1 is a possible D gene (5 bases). Germline V gives CDR1 DFQATT, CDR2 SNEGSKA (reference sequence). This CDR3 spans 12 amino acids. Trimming took off 6 bases at V and 11 bases at J, with 19 bases between the two ends.

The chain combines TRBV12-3 or TRBV12-4 with TRBJ2-5; D remains ambiguous. Trimming cost V 3 bases and J 5 bases, with 10 bases left between them. CDR3 length equals 13 residues. The CDR3 sequence is CASSFTQRETQYF. The CDR3 DNA follows: TGTGCCAGCAGTTTTACCCAAAGGGAGACCCAGTACTTC.